The 25 T cell receptor beta chains below were found in one sample sequenced in a study of human T cells and chemical hapten exposure. TCRdb reanalysed the RACE reads using MiXCR and keeps one entry per CDR3 protein. Altogether 40,000 or so distinct CDR3 sequences are present, over 9.5% being singletons, with the ten largest covering 2% to 2.5%. The time point: patch test 3, about 24 weeks after DPC sensitization. As to treatment: therapeutic diphenylcyclopropenone sensitization with weekly scalp DPC. Unseparated into fractions, whole blood served as the source from which total RNA was extracted. The sequences come from whole blood, collected in connection with sensitization to the hapten diphenylcyclopropenone (DPC). The receptors were sampled from a woman in her thirties or forties with alopecia areata. Some clones in this sample may be carry-over from other donors' samples.

This clonotype was picked up many times. The chain uses TRBV7-6 and TRBJ2-1; D remains ambiguous. Looked up from germline, CDR1 is SGHVS and CDR2 is FNYEAQ. Trimming took off 0 bases at V and 7 bases at J, with 13 bases between the two ends. The CDR3 has 15 residues. The chain's CDR3 is CASSLAWDSPNEQFF. The CDR3 DNA sequence: TGTGCCAGCAGCTTAGCGTGGGATAGCCCGAATGAGCAGTTCTTC. Using reference TRBV7-6 and TRBJ2-1 for the parts outside the CDR3, the full variable domain is GAGVSQSPRYKVTKRGQDVALRCDPISGHVSLYWYRQALGQGPEFLTYFNYEAQQDKSGLPNDRFSAERPEGSISTLTIQRTEQRDSAMYRCASSLAWDSPNEQFFGPGTRLTVL.

The table lists this clonotype with a few counts. The chain recombines TRBV10-3 with TRBJ1-5; D may be TRBD1 (5 bases). CDR1 is ENHRY, CDR2 SYGVKD, per germline. The V gene lost 4 bases and the J gene lost 1 base, with 11 bases spanning the gap. The CDR3 runs to 15 residues. The CDR3 loop is CAISGTTLSNQPQHF. The CDR3 DNA sequence: TGTGCCATCAGTGGGACAACTCTGAGCAATCAGCCCCAGCATTTT.

This clonotype has a count of ten or more. This rearrangement joins TRBV28 to TRBJ1-4; maybe TRBD1 (6 bases). Germline V gene data show CDR1 as MDHEN and CDR2 as SYDVKM. The CDR3 is 14 residues long. The V end was cut by 0 bases, the J end by 7 bases, with 9 bases between. The CDR3 is CASSLWGGGEKLFF. CDR3 bases: TGTGCCAGCAGTTTATGGGGAGGGGGTGAAAAACTGTTTTTT.

This clonotype was found a few times. This rearrangement joins TRBV27 to TRBJ1-2; 12 bases are a match to TRBD1. J gave up 3 bases and V 4 bases, and 3 bases lay outside the gene matches. The germline gives CDR1 MNHEY, CDR2 SMNVEV (reference sequence). This CDR3 region has 15 residues. The CDR3: CASSSGTGGDYGYTF. The CDR3 coding sequence is TGTGCCAGCAGTTCGGGGACAGGGGGCGACTATGGCTACACCTTC.

This clonotype turned up a few times. The chain uses TRBV28 and TRBJ2-5; no clear D gene. Trimming removed 5 bases at V and 5 bases at J, with 12 bases between. The CDR3 sequence is 13 residues long. CDR1 MDHEN and CDR2 SYDVKM come from the germline V gene. The CDR3 bases are TGTGCCAGCAGTCCCCCTAGTTTGGAGACCCAGTACTTC. Translation: CASSPPSLETQYF.

This clonotype occurred a few times. The CDR3 here is CSAGAGNFNNEQFF. CDR3 coding DNA: TGCAGTGCTGGGGCCGGCAATTTTAACAATGAGCAGTTCTTC. This chain links TRBV20-1 with TRBJ2-1, with D perhaps matching TRBD1 (5 bases). V lost 5 bases and J lost 5, with 16 bases in between. The CDR3 runs to 14 residues. Germline V lookup: CDR1 DFQATT, CDR2 SNEGSKA (reference sequence).

This clonotype was found many times. The V call is TRBV19, the J call TRBJ2-2; D remains ambiguous. With 1 base removed from V and 5 bases from J, the gap between germline ends came to 11 bases. The germline CDR1 and CDR2 sequences are LNHDA and SQIVND (reference sequence). The CDR3 is 15 amino acids. CDR3 amino acids: CASSIGLAGTGELFF. CDR3 bases: TGTGCCAGTAGTATAGGACTCGCTGGAACCGGGGAGCTGTTTTTT.

This clonotype showed up just a few times. DNA of the CDR3: TGTGCCAGCAGTGCACAGGGGATGGATTACGAGCAGTACTTC. Its protein product is CASSAQGMDYEQYF. This chain uses TRBV6-2 or TRBV6-3 with TRBJ2-7, with 7 bases fitting TRBD1. CDR1 MNHEY and CDR2 SVGEGT come from the germline V gene. With 5 bases clipped from V and 4 bases from J, the junction kept 8 bases outside the gene matches. The CDR3 spans 14 residues.

This clonotype was detected a few times. In DNA, the CDR3 is TGCGCCAGCAGGGACCCCTCCTTCGATGAGCAGTTCTTC. Translating gives CASRDPSFDEQFF. The chain joins TRBV5-1 to TRBJ2-1; no reliable D call. The length of the CDR3 is 13 residues. Trimming took 5 bases from V and 8 from J, leaving 14 bases between them. In germline, CDR1 is SGHRS, CDR2 YFSETQ.

This clonotype was counted at least ten times. The chain combines TRBV5-6 with TRBJ2-1, with D possibly TRBD2 on 5 matching bases. This CDR3 has 15 amino acids. Trimming removed 3 bases from V and 8 bases from J, with 18 bases in between. Germline V lookup: CDR1 SGHDT, CDR2 YYEEEE. The CDR3 protein is CASSSIAFQNDEQFF. The CDR3 nucleotides read TGTGCCAGCAGCTCCATAGCGTTCCAAAACGATGAGCAGTTCTTC.

The gene calls are TRBV29-1 and TRBJ2-5, with TRBD1 matching 8 bases. Trimming cost V 3 bases and J 5 bases; bases outside gene matches: 11. Germline CDR1 is SQVTM and CDR2 is ANQGSEA. The length of the CDR3 is 15 residues. CDR3 sequence (DNA): TGCAGCGTTGAGGGTGACAGGGGCCGGGAGGAGACCCAGTACTTC. This codes for CSVEGDRGREETQYF.

The genes are TRBV29-1 and TRBJ1-1; no firm D call. The CDR3 length is 12 residues. V lost 7 bases and J 1 base, leaving 10 bases between the germline ends. Germline V gene sequence: CDR1 SQVTM, CDR2 ANQGSEA. The CDR3 coding sequence is TGCAGCGGCCGGGAGAAGAACACTGAAGCTTTCTTT. Residues: CSGREKNTEAFF.

This clonotype was seen repeatedly, ten times or more. The genes are TRBV2 and TRBJ2-2; 14 bases are shared with TRBD2. Germline lookup yields CDR1 SNHLY and CDR2 FYNNEI. The CDR3 covers 15 residues. J lost 6 bases, V lost 5 bases, and 2 bases had no gene match. CDR3 coding DNA: TGTGCCAGCAGTCGGACTAGCGGGGGGTCCGGGGAGCTGTTTTTT. It translates to CASSRTSGGSGELFF.

The chain links TRBV27 to TRBJ1-2; possibly TRBD1 for D (5 bases). Germline V gives CDR1 MNHEY, CDR2 SMNVEV (reference sequence). CDR3 length: 14 residues. Between the trimmed V and J ends, which lost 5 bases and 2 bases, there was a span of 12 bases. In DNA, the CDR3 is TGTGCCAGCAGTCCCCCGGGACCCAACTATGGCTACACCTTC. This codes for CASSPPGPNYGYTF.

This clonotype was found a few times. J is TRBJ2-1 and V is TRBV3-2; the table's D gene call, TRBD2, was not cross checked with the DNA. TRBV3-2 is annotated as a pseudogene. This CDR3 comprises 13 residues. Here the CDR3 reads CASSVTSCDEQFF. The CDR3, as DNA: TGTGCCAGCAGTGTGACTAGCTGCGATGAGCAGTTCTTC.

This clonotype was seen ten or more times. V gene TRBV3-1 combines with J gene TRBJ1-1; 9 bases are a match to TRBD1. This CDR3 is 17 amino acids long. V shed 0 bases and J 0 bases; nucleotides not matched to a gene: 5. From germline, CDR1 is LGHDT and CDR2 YNNKEL (reference sequence). The CDR3 protein is CASSQEQGAPLNTEAFF. The DNA of the CDR3 is TGTGCCAGCAGCCAAGAACAGGGGGCTCCCTTGAACACTGAAGCTTTCTTT.

This clonotype showed up many times. The rearrangement uses TRBV28 and TRBJ2-7, with D possibly matching TRBD2 (5 bases). Germline V lookup: CDR1 MDHEN, CDR2 SYDVKM. The V end was cut by 4 bases, the J end by 6 bases, with 7 bases between. The CDR3 has 11 amino acids. The CDR3 region is CASSSGSEQYF. The DNA of the CDR3 is TGTGCCAGCAGTTCTGGGAGCGAGCAGTACTTC.

This clonotype has just a few counts. The chain recombines TRBV7-8 with TRBJ1-5, with a weak D call TRBD1 (5 bases). V lost 3 bases and J 6 bases, leaving 12 bases between the germline ends. From germline, CDR1 is SGHVS and CDR2 FQNEAQ. The CDR3 totals 14 residues. The CDR3 nucleotides read TGTGCCAGCAGCTTCCCAGGGAGTAGTCAGCCCCAGCATTTT. It codes for CASSFPGSSQPQHF.

The chain has TRBV12-3 or TRBV12-4 and TRBJ1-1; D gene unclear. V shed 6 bases and J shed 1 base, with 15 bases lying between them. There are 15 residues in the CDR3. The CDR3 protein is CASSPGWGGNTEAFF. CDR3 DNA: TGTGCCAGCAGCCCCGGCTGGGGAGGGAACACTGAAGCTTTCTTT.

This chain connects TRBV29-1 to TRBJ2-1; the D gene is possibly TRBD1 (6 bases). Per the germline V gene, CDR1 is SQVTM and CDR2 is ANQGSEA. V was pared by 2 bases and J by 9 bases, with 17 bases between. The CDR3 covers 14 residues. The CDR3 bases are TGCAGCGTTGAAAACAGGGTCGTAGGGTTTGAGCAGTTCTTC. Translation gives CSVENRVVGFEQFF.

This clonotype was observed many times. This rearrangement joins TRBV6-2 or TRBV6-3 to TRBJ2-3, with 8 bases that match TRBD2. The CDR3 sequence is 14 residues long. The germline gives CDR1 MNHEY, CDR2 SVGEGT. V dropped 11 bases and J dropped 1; count of bases not matched to a gene: 8. This CDR3 reads CAAYRGGGTDTQYF. The CDR3 DNA sequence: TGTGCCGCCTACCGGGGGGGAGGCACAGATACGCAGTATTTT.

This clonotype was found many times. V is TRBV6-2 or TRBV6-3 and J is TRBJ2-6; D is perhaps TRBD1 or TRBD2 (5 bases each). The germline V and J ends were trimmed by 5 bases and 4 bases, with 21 bases remaining between them. CDR3 length: 18 amino acids. Germline V gene data show CDR1 as MNHEY and CDR2 as SVGEGT. The CDR3 region is CASSKKRDAISGANVLTF. CDR3 bases: TGTGCCAGCAGTAAGAAACGGGACGCCATCTCCGGGGCCAACGTCCTGACTTTC.

This chain connects TRBV3-1 to TRBJ2-5; D might be TRBD2 (5 bases). Per germline, CDR1 LGHDT and CDR2 YNNKEL (reference sequence). Trimming took off 5 bases at V and 1 base at J, with 11 bases between the two ends. The CDR3 consists of 14 residues. The CDR3 nucleotides read TGTGCCAGCAGCTTCTCGACTACCCAAGAGACCCAGTACTTC. This translates into CASSFSTTQETQYF.

The V gene is TRBV20-1, the J gene TRBJ1-5; D is uncertain. The CDR3 consists of 11 residues. Germline V CDR1 and CDR2: DFQATT, SNEGSKA (reference sequence). Trimming pared 6 bases from V and 13 bases from J, leaving 16 bases between. The CDR3 reads CSARESPNQHF. In nucleotides, the CDR3 is TGCAGTGCGAGGGAGAGTCCTAATCAGCATTTT.

The chain combines TRBV28 with TRBJ2-2, with D possibly being TRBD1 or TRBD2 (5 bases each). CDR3 length equals 15 residues. Trimming took 6 bases from V and 8 from J, leaving 19 bases between them. CDR1 and CDR2 (germline): MDHEN, SYDVKM. The CDR3 nucleotides are TGTGCCAGCAGGGACCGGGACGGCCTTCCGGGGGAGCTGTTTTTT. Protein: CASRDRDGLPGELFF.